The 28 T cell receptor beta chains below all came from one sample that was sequenced in a study of OX40 agonist ivuxolimab in advanced cancers. Some clones are missing from TCRdb's copy, which holds only in-frame ones; the method was immunoSEQ multiplex PCR. The sample records about 37,000 clones, around 81% being singletons. Here the sequenced sample was CD4+ or CD8+ T cells sorted from blood, taken in a trial of the OX40 agonist ivuxolimab. These receptors were taken from an adult with an advanced solid tumor such as melanoma, head and neck, liver or kidney cancer.

This chain's CDR3 is CASSPRQGYTLRGANVLTF. The CDR3 coding sequence is TGTGCCAGCAGCCCAAGACAGGGTTACACTCTAAGAGGGGCCAACGTCCTGACTTTC. V gene TRBV5-4 combines with J gene TRBJ2-6, with 7 bases matching TRBD1. Germline trimming cut 4 bases from V and 4 bases from J; bases unmatched to any gene: 17. This CDR3 contains 19 residues. The germline gives CDR1 SGHNT, CDR2 YYREEE (reference sequence).

The CDR3 loop reads CASSLDLSYEQYF. Written as DNA, the CDR3 is TGCGCCAGCAGTCTGGATCTCTCCTACGAGCAGTACTTC. The chain links TRBV10-1 to TRBJ2-7; D is undetermined. Trimming took 5 bases from V and 0 from J, leaving 8 bases between them. From germline, CDR1 is WNHNN and CDR2 SYGVQD (reference sequence). The CDR3 spans 13 residues.

This chain uses TRBV28 with TRBJ2-6, with D maybe TRBD1 (5 bases). V was clipped by 5 bases and J by 0 bases, with 8 bases between them. Germline lookup yields CDR1 MDHEN and CDR2 SYDVKM. CDR3 length: 15 residues. CDR3 in DNA: TGTGCCAGCAGTCTCGACAGCTCTGGGGCCAACGTCCTGACTTTC. Translation gives CASSLDSSGANVLTF.

J is TRBJ2-7 and V is TRBV4-1, with D perhaps TRBD1 or TRBD2 (7 bases each). The ends were cut back, 4 bases at V and 2 bases at J, with 15 bases in the middle. Germline loops: CDR1 MGHRA, CDR2 YSYEKL. The CDR3 runs to 15 residues. In DNA, the CDR3 is TGCGCCAGCAGCCCCGGGGGAGGGGGCACCTACGAGCAGTACTTC. Translation: CASSPGGGGTYEQYF.

The CDR3 protein is CASSLDGGSDQPQHF. CDR3 nucleotides: TGTGCCAGCAGCTTAGATGGGGGCAGTGATCAGCCCCAGCATTTT. The V gene is TRBV11-2, the J gene TRBJ1-5; a weak D match, TRBD1 (6 bases). From germline, CDR1 is SGHAT and CDR2 FQNNGV. V was pared by 0 bases and J by 5 bases, with 11 bases between. The CDR3 length is 15 residues.

For the CDR3, the DNA is TGTGCCAGCAGCCCCGACGGGACTAGCGGGGTGTCGTATGAGCAGTTCTTC. The encoded protein is CASSPDGTSGVSYEQFF. The chain links TRBV9 to TRBJ2-1, with 13 nucleotides matching TRBD2. Trimming at V came to 4 bases and at J to 8 bases, leaving 12 bases not matched to a gene. The CDR3 consists of 17 residues. CDR1 is SGDLS and CDR2 is YYNGEE in the germline V gene.

The V call is TRBV2, the J call TRBJ2-5; D tentatively fits TRBD1 or TRBD2 (5 bases each). V lost 4 bases and J lost 7, with 10 bases in between. The CDR3 contains 12 residues. In germline, CDR1 is SNHLY, CDR2 FYNNEI. The CDR3 loop is CASSAERGTQYF. As DNA, the CDR3 is TGTGCCAGCAGTGCTGAGAGGGGGACCCAGTACTTC.

V is TRBV5-4 and J is TRBJ2-5; the match to TRBD1 covers 8 bases. CDR3 length: 13 amino acids. The V gene's germline CDR1 is SGHNT and CDR2 YYREEE (reference sequence). The J segment lost 4 bases and the V segment lost 4 bases, leaving 3 bases of the junction unmatched. The CDR3 bases are TGTGCCAGCAGCCCCACAGGGGGAGAGACCCAGTACTTC. Protein sequence: CASSPTGGETQYF.

The count of this clone is one. This chain links TRBV27 with TRBJ2-4; 11 bases map to TRBD2. CDR1 is MNHEY and CDR2 is SMNVEV in the germline V gene (reference sequence). The V gene end was trimmed by 5 bases and the J gene end by 3 bases; junction bases not matched to a gene: 12. The CDR3 has 18 amino acids. In DNA form, the CDR3 reads TGTGCCAGCAGTCCTGCCGGGGTAGCGGGAGGGGTCAAAAACATTCAGTACTTC. It is translated as CASSPAGVAGGVKNIQYF.

V and J are TRBV27 and TRBJ1-5, with D tentatively TRBD1 (5 bases). The CDR3 has 14 residues. V was clipped by 3 bases and J by 9 bases, with 15 bases between them. In germline, CDR1 is MNHEY, CDR2 SMNVEV (reference sequence). The CDR3 sequence is CASSFPGLNSPQHF. The CDR3 coding sequence is TGTGCCAGCAGTTTTCCGGGACTAAATTCGCCCCAGCATTTT.

This rearrangement joins TRBV6-5 to TRBJ2-3; D not resolved. V was shortened by 6 bases and J by 8 bases, with 12 bases between the two germline ends. The germline V gene encodes CDR1 MNHEY and CDR2 SVGAGI. The CDR3 loop spans 12 amino acids. DNA for the CDR3: TGTGCCAGCAGCAAACAGAGATCTACGCAGTATTTT. Encoded protein: CASSKQRSTQYF.

The chain carries TRBV2 and TRBJ1-5; tentative D call: TRBD1 (5 bases). Germline V gene lookup returns CDR1 SNHLY and CDR2 FYNNEI. The ends were cut back, 3 bases at V and 7 bases at J, with 13 bases in the middle. This CDR3 has 14 residues. This chain's CDR3 is CASSEVGQAQPQHF. The DNA for the CDR3 is TGTGCCAGCAGTGAGGTGGGGCAGGCCCAGCCCCAGCATTTT.

The chain combines TRBV29-1 with TRBJ2-3; 9 nucleotides agree with TRBD2. Per the germline V gene, CDR1 is SQVTM and CDR2 is ANQGSEA. The CDR3 contains 16 residues. Germline trimming cut 1 base from V and 0 bases from J; bases unmatched to any gene: 5. CDR3 sequence: CSVEGIAGVSTDTQYF. The CDR3 DNA is TGCAGCGTTGAAGGTATAGCGGGAGTTAGCACAGATACGCAGTATTTT.

This chain connects TRBV6-1 to TRBJ1-5, with TRBD1 matching over 7 bases. Germline lookup yields CDR1 MNHNS and CDR2 SASEGT. The CDR3 totals 15 residues. V lost 1 base to trimming and J lost 1 base; unmatched junction nucleotides: 1. CDR3 sequence reads: CASSEGQGSNQPQHF. The DNA for the CDR3 is TGTGCCAGCAGTGAAGGACAGGGAAGCAATCAGCCCCAGCATTTT.

The rearrangement uses TRBV7-6 and TRBJ2-1; 9 nucleotides match TRBD2. This CDR3 contains 15 residues. CDR1 SGHVS and CDR2 FNYEAQ come from the germline V gene. V dropped 4 bases and J dropped 4; count of bases not matched to a gene: 5. The CDR3 loop reads CASSYSGGPYNEQFF. CDR3 coding DNA: TGTGCCAGCAGCTATAGCGGGGGTCCGTACAATGAGCAGTTCTTC.

The rearrangement joins TRBV5-1 to TRBJ2-2, with D maybe TRBD1 (7 bases). The CDR3 is 15 amino acids. Germline V gene sequence: CDR1 SGHRS, CDR2 YFSETQ. Trimming cost V 0 bases and J 5 bases, with 11 bases left between them. The CDR3 DNA reads as TGCGCCAGCAGCTTGGAACAGGGGAGGACCGGGGAGCTGTTTTTT. Translating gives CASSLEQGRTGELFF.

This chain links TRBV5-4 with TRBJ2-1; 7 bases match TRBD1. Germline-derived CDR1 and CDR2 are SGHNT and YYREEE (reference sequence). The ends lost 0 bases at V and 8 bases at J; junction bases unmatched: 5. This CDR3 is 14 amino acids long. CDR3 protein: CASSLGQGFDEQFF. The CDR3 region has the DNA TGTGCCAGCAGCTTGGGACAGGGATTCGATGAGCAGTTCTTC.

With respect to this clone: Other DNA sequences within the sample encode an identical CDR3. The rearrangement joins TRBV5-1 to TRBJ2-2, with 8 bases matching TRBD1. V was clipped by 7 bases and J by 1 base; unmatched bases: 3. Per germline, CDR1 SGHRS and CDR2 YFSETQ. The CDR3 has 14 amino acids. The CDR3 DNA reads as TGCGCCAGCCGCGACAGGGGGAACACCGGGGAGCTGTTTTTT. This sequence encodes CASRDRGNTGELFF.

This chain uses TRBV6-5 with TRBJ1-2; 7 nucleotides line up with TRBD1. J gave up 4 bases and V 0 bases, and 8 bases lay outside the gene matches. CDR3 length: 16 residues. The germline V gene encodes CDR1 MNHEY and CDR2 SVGAGI. CDR3 nucleotide sequence: TGTGCCAGCAGTTACTCGAGGACAGGTGGATTCTATGGCTACACCTTC. Its translation is CASSYSRTGGFYGYTF.

This chain connects TRBV5-1 to TRBJ2-7, with a tentative D call TRBD2 (7 bases). Between the trimmed V and J ends, which lost 4 bases and 2 bases, there was a span of 19 bases. Germline V gives CDR1 SGHRS, CDR2 YFSETQ. This CDR3 spans 16 amino acids. For the CDR3, the DNA is TGCGCCAGCAGCCTCGGGGGGTGGGACATAACCTACGAGCAGTACTTC. Residues: CASSLGGWDITYEQYF.

In its sample, this clone was seen a few times. J is TRBJ1-2 and V is TRBV6-5; D is uncertain. Trimming shortened V by 11 bases and J by 3 bases, and 16 bases separated the two germline ends. This CDR3 is 13 amino acids long. CDR1 MNHEY and CDR2 SVGAGI come from the germline V gene. The CDR3 DNA is TGTGCCGCCTCGGGGAGGAATGACTATGGCTACACCTTC. Amino acid sequence: CAASGRNDYGYTF.

The chain recombines TRBV13 with TRBJ2-1; tentatively, D is TRBD2 (7 bases). V lost 2 bases, J lost 7 bases, and 15 bases lay in between. The CDR3 runs 15 residues. Germline CDR1 is PRHDT and CDR2 is FYEKMQ (reference sequence). CDR3 bases: TGTGCCAGCAGCTTATGGGGAGGGGGGGCGAATGAGCAGTTCTTC. Residues: CASSLWGGGANEQFF. The complete variable domain, with remaining parts taken from reference TRBV13 and TRBJ2-1, reads AAGVIQSPRHLIKEKRETATLKCYPIPRHDTVYWYQQGPGQDPQFLISFYEKMQSDKGSIPDRFSAQQFSDYHSELNMSSLELGDSALYFCASSLWGGGANEQFFGPGTRLTVL.

V usage is TRBV5-4 and J usage is TRBJ1-5; no definite D call. V was cut by 0 bases and J by 0 bases, with 13 bases left in between. The CDR3 runs to 17 residues. Germline V lookup: CDR1 SGHNT, CDR2 YYREEE (reference sequence). Here the CDR3 reads CASSLDRTGPSNQPQHF. CDR3 coding DNA: TGTGCCAGCAGCTTGGACCGGACGGGCCCTAGCAATCAGCCCCAGCATTTT.

The gene calls are TRBV2 and TRBJ1-4, with D maybe TRBD1 (6 bases). Germline V gene sequence: CDR1 SNHLY, CDR2 FYNNEI. V lost 8 bases and J lost 8, with 24 bases in between. CDR3 length equals 16 residues. The DNA of the CDR3 is TGTGCCAGCCTACCCATGGTCGGGGGCCTTGCGGAAAAACTGTTTTTT. It is translated as CASLPMVGGLAEKLFF.

The chain recombines TRBV7-3 with TRBJ1-1; a weak D match, TRBD1 (5 bases). Trimming left V 5 bases short and J 3 bases short, with 10 bases between. The germline V gene encodes CDR1 SGHTA and CDR2 FQGTGA. There are 13 residues in the CDR3. The CDR3 here is CASSPRGDTEAFF. CDR3 nucleotides: TGTGCCAGCAGCCCCCGGGGGGACACTGAAGCTTTCTTT.

Only one count was recorded for this clone. The CDR3 loop is CASSARGGKVQETQYF. As DNA, the CDR3 is TGTGCCAGCAGTGCTAGGGGGGGAAAGGTCCAAGAGACCCAGTACTTC. The rearrangement uses TRBV2 and TRBJ2-5, with a weak D call TRBD2 (7 bases). V lost 4 bases and J lost 1, with 16 bases in between. CDR1 and CDR2 (germline): SNHLY, FYNNEI. CDR3 length: 16 amino acids.

The V gene is TRBV27, the J gene TRBJ2-7; D is perhaps TRBD2 (6 bases). Per the germline V gene, CDR1 is MNHEY and CDR2 is SMNVEV (reference sequence). CDR3 length: 14 amino acids. V was clipped by 6 bases and J by 2 bases, with 14 bases between them. CDR3 nucleotides: TGTGCCAGCAGGCGAGGGGAGGAAGCCTACGAGCAGTACTTC. Translated: CASRRGEEAYEQYF.

This sequence joins TRBV4-1 and TRBJ2-2, with D unclear. Germline CDR1 is MGHRA and CDR2 is YSYEKL. V lost 1 base and J lost 3, with 9 bases in between. The length of the CDR3 is 15 residues. The CDR3 nucleotides are TGCGCCAGCAGCCAAGTGCGCGGCTACACCGGGGAGCTGTTTTTT. As protein: CASSQVRGYTGELFF.